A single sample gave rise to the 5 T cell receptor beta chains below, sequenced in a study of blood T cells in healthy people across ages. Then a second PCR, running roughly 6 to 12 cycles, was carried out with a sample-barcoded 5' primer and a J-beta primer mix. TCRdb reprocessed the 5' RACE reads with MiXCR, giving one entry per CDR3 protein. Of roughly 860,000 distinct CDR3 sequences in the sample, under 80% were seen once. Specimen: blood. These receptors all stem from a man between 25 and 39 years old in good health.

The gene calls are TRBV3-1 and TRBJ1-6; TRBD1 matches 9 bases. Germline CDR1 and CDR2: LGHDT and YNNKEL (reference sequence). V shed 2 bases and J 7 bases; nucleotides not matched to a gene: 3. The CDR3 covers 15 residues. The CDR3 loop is CASSQRTGANSPLHF. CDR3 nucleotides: TGTGCCAGCAGCCAACGGACAGGGGCAAATTCACCCCTCCACTTT. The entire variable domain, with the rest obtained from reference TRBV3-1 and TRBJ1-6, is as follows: DTAVSQTPKYLVTQMGNDKSIKCEQNLGHDTMYWYKQDSKKFLKIMFSYNNKELIINETVPNRFSPKSPDKAHLNLHINSLELGDSAVYFCASSQRTGANSPLHFGNGTRLTVT.

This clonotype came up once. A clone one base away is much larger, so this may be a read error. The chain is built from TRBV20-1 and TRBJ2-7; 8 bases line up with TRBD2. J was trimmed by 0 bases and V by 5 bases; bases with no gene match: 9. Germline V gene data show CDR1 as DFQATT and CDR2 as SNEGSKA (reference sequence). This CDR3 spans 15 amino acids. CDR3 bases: TGCAGTGCTCCCAGGGCTAGCGGGTGCTCCTACGAGCAGTACTTC. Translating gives CSAPRASGCSYEQYF.

The CDR3 is CASIGSLAKNIQYF. In DNA form, the CDR3 reads TGTGCCAGCATAGGCAGCCTAGCCAAAAACATTCAGTACTTC. The chain combines TRBV6-2 or TRBV6-3 with TRBJ2-4; D is undetermined. Trimming took 7 bases from V and 0 from J, leaving 10 bases between them. The CDR3 has 14 amino acids. Germline loops: CDR1 MNHEY, CDR2 SVGEGT.

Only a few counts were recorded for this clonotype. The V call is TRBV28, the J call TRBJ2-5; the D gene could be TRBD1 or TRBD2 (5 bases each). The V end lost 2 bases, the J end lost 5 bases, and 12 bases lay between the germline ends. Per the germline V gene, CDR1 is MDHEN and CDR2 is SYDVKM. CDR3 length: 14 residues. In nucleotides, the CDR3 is TGTGCCAGCAGTTTAAGGGGACCCATCGAGACCCAGTACTTC. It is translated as CASSLRGPIETQYF. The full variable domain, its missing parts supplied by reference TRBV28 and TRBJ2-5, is DVKVTQSSRYLVKRTGEKVFLECVQDMDHENMFWYRQDPGLGLRLIYFSYDVKMKEKGDIPEGYSVSREKKERFSLILESASTNQTSMYLCASSLRGPIETQYFGPGTRLLVL.

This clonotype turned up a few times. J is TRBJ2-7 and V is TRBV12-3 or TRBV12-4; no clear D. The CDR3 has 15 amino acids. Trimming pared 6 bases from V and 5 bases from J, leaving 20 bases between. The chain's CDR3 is CASRRTTTPWDEQYF. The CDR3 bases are TGTGCCAGCAGGCGCACTACTACCCCTTGGGACGAGCAGTACTTC.